The clone carrying this T cell receptor (beta chain) has a count of ten or more. Its antigen is unknown. The read terminates 3 residues before the CDR3 end, so the remaining end is supplied by the germline J gene. The CDR3 extends over 13 amino acids. Deletions cut 2 bases from V and 8 bases from J, with 9 bases between. Germline V gene lookup returns CDR1 KGHSH and CDR2 LQKENI. Heparinized whole blood, 5 to 8 ml, came from each donor. This record comes from a study of T cell clonality in common variable immunodeficiency. Findings and limits, study-wide: In common variable immunodeficiency, TCR beta chains reportedly carried fewer deletions and N-nucleotide insertions. Shared TCRbeta clones were fewer between CVID subjects than controls.

Assay: immunoSEQ multiplex PCR; the TCRdb copy retains only in-frame clones and omits some. The data show around 25,000 clones, none appearing only once, with more than 20% held by the ten largest. Sequenced: peripheral blood mononuclear cells. This TCR came from a human donor with common variable immunodeficiency. This rearrangement joins TRBV18 to TRBJ2-2, with D unclear. The DNA read from the CDR3 is TGTGCCAGCTCACCAAACGTTGCGGGGGAG. This sequence encodes CASSPNVAGE. The full CDR3 protein is CASSPNVAGELFF.